Shown below are 17 T cell receptor beta chains from a single sample sequenced in a study of identical twins. TCRdb reanalysed the 5' RACE reads using MiXCR and keeps one entry per CDR3 protein. The sample records roughly 770,000 distinct CDR3 sequences, 15% to 20% being singletons. These data also featured in a second study, about T cells expressing NK-cell markers.

Sequenced: PBMCs. These receptor sequences come from a woman aged 18-29 years in good health.

V is TRBV13 and J is TRBJ2-7, with D uncertain. Germline V lookup: CDR1 PRHDT, CDR2 FYEKMQ (reference sequence). The CDR3 totals 16 residues. Trimming left V 5 bases short and J 7 bases short, with 24 bases between. Written as DNA, the CDR3 is TGTGCCAGCAGCAACACCTCCGGCCCCCGCTTTGGAGAGCAGTACTTC. This codes for CASSNTSGPRFGEQYF.

This clonotype was counted only a few times. The J gene is TRBJ2-2, the V gene TRBV27; tentative D call: TRBD2 (5 bases). Per the germline V gene, CDR1 is MNHEY and CDR2 is SMNVEV (reference sequence). CDR3 size: 12 residues. V lost 5 bases and J lost 6, with 7 bases in between. In DNA, the CDR3 is TGTGCCAGCAGTCAGAGGGCCGGGGAGCTGTTTTTT. Protein: CASSQRAGELFF.

The V and J genes are TRBV20-1 and TRBJ2-1, with 8 bases fitting TRBD2. The CDR3 contains 16 residues. The germline CDR1 and CDR2 sequences are DFQATT and SNEGSKA (reference sequence). Germline trimming cut 2 bases from V and 2 bases from J; bases unmatched to any gene: 8. CDR3 nucleotides: TGCAGTGCTAGATCCGCGGGGGGTGCTACCTACAATGAGCAGTTCTTC. Protein sequence: CSARSAGGATYNEQFF.

This clonotype has only a few counts. This chain connects TRBV27 to TRBJ2-3; tentative D call: TRBD2 (6 bases). V was pared by 3 bases and J by 8 bases, with 18 bases between. This CDR3 contains 15 residues. Germline assignment: CDR1 MNHEY and CDR2 SMNVEV (reference sequence). The CDR3 is CASSFLDVRGSTQYF. The CDR3 DNA follows: TGTGCCAGCAGTTTCTTGGATGTGCGGGGTAGTACGCAGTATTTT.

This sequence joins TRBV18 and TRBJ2-2, with D unresolved. In germline, CDR1 is KGHSH, CDR2 LQKENI. Trimming left V 3 bases short and J 1 base short, with 9 bases between. The CDR3 extends over 15 amino acids. The CDR3: CASSPVRLNTGELFF. The CDR3 DNA reads TGTGCCAGCTCACCGGTCAGGCTGAACACCGGGGAGCTGTTTTTT. Full variable domain (rest looked up from reference TRBV18 and TRBJ2-2): NAGVMQNPRHLVRRRGQEARLRCSPMKGHSHVYWYRQLPEEGLKFMVYLQKENIIDESGMPKERFSAEFPKEGPSILRIQQVVRGDSAAYFCASSPVRLNTGELFFGEGSRLTVL.

The V call is TRBV11-3, the J call TRBJ2-3, with unresolved D. Trimming pared 0 bases from V and 11 bases from J, leaving 9 bases between. The CDR3 has 12 residues. Germline-derived CDR1 and CDR2 are SGHNT and YENEEA. CDR3 in amino acids: CASSLDFARQYF. CDR3 nucleotides: TGTGCCAGCAGCTTAGATTTTGCCAGGCAGTATTTT.

The chain recombines TRBV19 with TRBJ2-1; D gene unclear. With 2 bases removed from V and 2 bases from J, the gap between germline ends came to 13 bases. Germline CDR1 LNHDA, CDR2 SQIVND (reference sequence). The CDR3 spans 16 residues. The CDR3 spells CASSIPGKLTYNEQFF. The DNA of the CDR3 is TGTGCCAGTAGTATACCCGGCAAGCTTACCTACAATGAGCAGTTCTTC.

This clonotype has more than one count but fewer than ten. This chain uses TRBV12-3 or TRBV12-4 with TRBJ2-1; 11 bases are a match to TRBD2. V shed 11 bases and J 9 bases; nucleotides not matched to a gene: 12. CDR3 size: 14 residues. Here the CDR3 DNA reads TGTGCCTCAACCCGGACTAGCGGGCCTCCTGAGCAGTTCTTC. It yields the protein CASTRTSGPPEQFF.

The chain couples TRBV12-3 or TRBV12-4 to TRBJ2-7; 15 bases align to TRBD2. The CDR3 consists of 14 residues. V was pared by 6 bases and J by 6 bases, with 3 bases of the junction left unmatched. The DNA of the CDR3 is TGTGCCAGCAGGGTGGGACTAGCGGGAGGCGAGCAGTACTTC. Amino acid sequence: CASRVGLAGGEQYF.

This chain connects TRBV20-1 to TRBJ2-5; TRBD2 matches at 11 bases. Losses at the gene ends were 6 bases for V and 1 base for J; bases not matched to a gene: 16. The CDR3 spans 18 residues. The germline V gene has CDR1 DFQATT and CDR2 SNEGSKA (reference sequence). This chain's CDR3 is CSAAELAGGLRLQETQYF. The CDR3 nucleotides are TGCAGTGCAGCAGAGCTAGCGGGAGGCCTCCGACTCCAAGAGACCCAGTACTTC.

This clonotype has only a few counts. The rearrangement joins TRBV12-3 or TRBV12-4 to TRBJ2-5; D not resolved. V shed 2 bases and J shed 0 bases, with 7 bases lying between them. This CDR3 spans 14 amino acids. For the CDR3, the DNA is TGTGCCAGCAGTTTACGCCCAAACCAAGAGACCCAGTACTTC. Amino acid sequence: CASSLRPNQETQYF.

In its sample, this clonotype was seen a few times. Possible read error: a much larger clone is one base away. The chain couples TRBV9 to TRBJ2-3; D is undetermined. This CDR3 region has 13 residues. Germline V gene lookup returns CDR1 SGDLS and CDR2 YYNGEE. V lost 0 bases and J 1 base, leaving 3 bases between the germline ends. CDR3 in amino acids: CASSVEGTDTQYF. The DNA for the CDR3 is TGTGCCAGCAGCGTAGAGGGCACAGATACGCAGTATTTT.

This clonotype was detected once. The chain carries TRBV11-2 and TRBJ2-1, with 7 nucleotides matching TRBD2. The V segment lost 3 bases and the J segment 5 bases; nucleotides outside the gene matches: 16. In germline, CDR1 is SGHAT, CDR2 FQNNGV. This CDR3 has 18 amino acids. The CDR3 coding sequence is TGTGCCAGCAGCTTCCTTTTTCGGGGACTAAGGGGAAACAATGAGCAGTTCTTC. Amino acids: CASSFLFRGLRGNNEQFF.

Only a few counts were recorded for this clonotype. The chain employs TRBV12-3 or TRBV12-4 and TRBJ2-1, with a tentative D call TRBD2 (5 bases). The CDR3 spans 15 residues. The ends were cut back, 1 base at V and 4 bases at J, with 11 bases in the middle. The CDR3 sequence is CASSLGLAQYNEQFF. The DNA for the CDR3 is TGTGCCAGCAGTTTAGGGCTAGCCCAATACAATGAGCAGTTCTTC.

A few counts support this clonotype. This rearrangement joins TRBV12-3 or TRBV12-4 to TRBJ2-2; D may be TRBD1 or TRBD2 (5 bases each). The V end lost 5 bases, the J end lost 0 bases, and 16 bases lay between the germline ends. The CDR3 length is 17 residues. The CDR3 is CASSPSPGRPNTGELFF. Here the CDR3 DNA reads TGTGCCAGCAGTCCATCCCCGGGACGGCCGAACACCGGGGAGCTGTTTTTT.

The rearrangement uses TRBV20-1 and TRBJ1-4, with D uncertain. V lost 6 bases, J lost 4 bases, and 15 bases lay in between. The CDR3 consists of 14 residues. Germline V gene data show CDR1 as DFQATT and CDR2 as SNEGSKA (reference sequence). This CDR3 is CSAHPTNFNEKLFF. DNA of the CDR3: TGCAGTGCCCACCCTACCAACTTTAATGAAAAACTGTTTTTT.

This clonotype has a handful of counts. The rearrangement links TRBV6-1 to TRBJ2-7; the match to TRBD2 covers 10 bases. Unmatched junction bases numbered 5, after V lost 4 bases and J lost 5 bases. The germline V gene has CDR1 MNHNS and CDR2 SASEGT. The CDR3 loop spans 14 amino acids. The CDR3 nucleotides are TGTGCCAGCAGTGCTAGCGGGAGAAATAACGAGCAGTACTTC. This sequence encodes CASSASGRNNEQYF.